One and the same sample provided the 10 T cell receptor beta chains below, sequenced in a study of Ad26.COV2.S vaccination and SARS-CoV-2 variants. Treatment meaning: some 20 received Ad26.COV2.S at low or high dose, single or two shots; several received placebo; per-sample allocation not given. Sampling was done on day 63 after the first vaccine or placebo injection. The method was immunoSEQ multiplex PCR; TCRdb's version includes in-frame clones alone and lacks a portion of them. The sample holds some 350,000 clones; 70% to 90% are singletons and the top ten take approximately 3.5%. Sequences were derived from peripheral blood, sampled in a trial of Ad26.COV2.S vaccine versus placebo. The receptors shown here come from a person between 18 and 65 years old who received the Ad26.COV2.S COVID-19 vaccine or a placebo.

V is TRBV30 and J is TRBJ2-7, with D possibly matching TRBD2 (6 bases). Germline V lookup: CDR1 GTSNPN, CDR2 SVGIG (reference sequence). V dropped 5 bases and J dropped 3 bases, with 11 bases sitting between them. The CDR3 loop spans 12 amino acids. CDR3 in DNA: TGTGCCTGGGGGACGGAGGGCTACGAGCAGTACTTC. Its translation: CAWGTEGYEQYF.

The V gene is TRBV3-1 (or the pseudogene TRBV3-2), the J gene TRBJ2-2, with 7 positions matching TRBD2. The germline CDR1 and CDR2 sequences are LGHDT and YNNKEL (reference sequence). CDR3 length: 16 amino acids. V shed 6 bases and J 8 bases; nucleotides not matched to a gene: 15. The CDR3 region has the DNA TGTGCCAGCAGGCCGAGCGGGGCGCCTAATAAAGGGGAGCTGTTTTTT. This translates into CASRPSGAPNKGELFF.

The V call is TRBV5-6, the J call TRBJ2-3; D is unresolved. CDR1 and CDR2 (germline): SGHDT, YYEEEE. This CDR3 is 11 amino acids long. V dropped 2 bases and J dropped 2 bases, with 0 bases sitting between them. The CDR3 DNA follows: TGTGCCAGCAGCTTCACAGATACGCAGTATTTT. Translating gives CASSFTDTQYF.

The J gene is TRBJ2-5, the V gene TRBV9, with 7 positions matching TRBD1. The length of the CDR3 is 14 residues. The ends lost 3 bases at V and 1 base at J; junction bases unmatched: 3. The germline V gene encodes CDR1 SGDLS and CDR2 YYNGEE. Here the CDR3 DNA reads TGTGCCAGCAGCGAGGGACAGCCCCAAGAGACCCAGTACTTC. It translates to CASSEGQPQETQYF.

V and J are TRBV5-4 and TRBJ1-2; D uncertain. This CDR3 is 13 amino acids long. V was clipped by 5 bases and J by 2 bases, with 10 bases between them. Germline CDR1 and CDR2: SGHNT and YYREEE (reference sequence). The CDR3: CASSPRSNYGYTF. As DNA, the CDR3 is TGTGCCAGCAGTCCCCGATCAAACTATGGCTACACCTTC.

As concerns this clone: At one of its ends the junction is not consistent with the germline gene, which may arise from a read error. The chain recombines TRBV5-4 with TRBJ2-5; D is possibly TRBD2 (5 bases). Germline lookup yields CDR1 SGHNT and CDR2 YYREEE (reference sequence). This CDR3 is 13 amino acids long. The CDR3 region has the DNA TGTGCCAGCAGCTTGGGTTATCCGGGGTCCTCAAACTTC. Translated, it gives CASSLGYPGSSNF.

This rearrangement joins TRBV6-1 to TRBJ2-1; maybe TRBD2 (6 bases). This CDR3 comprises 15 residues. The V gene's germline CDR1 is MNHNS and CDR2 SASEGT. With 2 bases removed from V and 4 bases from J, the gap between germline ends came to 12 bases. The CDR3 region is CASSEKGEAYNEQFF. DNA for the CDR3: TGTGCCAGCAGTGAAAAAGGGGAGGCTTACAATGAGCAGTTCTTC.

The chain combines TRBV6-5 with TRBJ1-1, with D possibly TRBD1 on 5 matching bases. Trimming cost V 5 bases and J 4 bases, with 14 bases left between them. The CDR3 runs 14 residues. CDR1 and CDR2 (germline): MNHEY, SVGAGI. CDR3: CASSPRQGGTEAFF. The CDR3 region has the DNA TGTGCCAGCAGTCCCCGGCAGGGTGGCACTGAAGCTTTCTTT.

This chain links TRBV27 with TRBJ2-7; D may be TRBD1 (5 bases). Per germline, CDR1 MNHEY and CDR2 SMNVEV (reference sequence). This CDR3 is 11 amino acids long. Between the trimmed V and J ends, which lost 4 bases and 6 bases, there was a span of 7 bases. The CDR3 sequence is CASSWGSEQYF. The DNA for the CDR3 is TGTGCCAGCAGTTGGGGCTCCGAGCAGTACTTC.

V and J are TRBV28 and TRBJ2-2, with D maybe TRBD2 (5 bases). V lost 1 base, J lost 4 bases, and 10 bases lay in between. Germline CDR1 reads MDHEN; CDR2 reads SYDVKM. CDR3 size: 15 residues. The CDR3 region is CASSLSYGVTGELFF. CDR3 bases: TGTGCCAGCAGTTTATCCTACGGGGTCACCGGGGAGCTGTTTTTT.